This section outlines one T cell receptor (beta chain) sequence together with its context. What it binds is unknown. These data are taken from a study of shared clonotypes between healthy human individuals. Overall study findings and caveats: Genetic and exposure-history diversity was limited by the few donors.

Measured with immunoSEQ multiplex PCR; TCRdb has only the in-frame clones, and not every one. There are about 450,000 clones in the sample; roughly 77% occur only once, and over 10% lies in the top ten. Nashville, Tennessee was home to all donors, each a Caucasian adult. With unsorted samples, genomic DNA was obtained from 75 million to 90 million PBMCs. This receptor was taken from a woman aged 35 to 49 in good health. Some clones in this sample may be carry-over from other donors' samples. Sequencing input: PBMCs.

Here the CDR3 reads CASTGGSSYNEQFF. CDR3 coding DNA: TGTGCCAGCACGGGCGGGAGCTCCTACAATGAGCAGTTCTTC. V gene TRBV2 combines with J gene TRBJ2-1; TRBD2 agrees at 7 bases. The germline V gene has CDR1 SNHLY and CDR2 FYNNEI. CDR3 length: 14 residues. V lost 7 bases to trimming and J lost 0 bases; unmatched junction nucleotides: 3.